This T cell receptor beta chain came from a study of shared clonotypes between healthy human individuals. The CDR3 runs to 15 residues. CDR1 and CDR2 (germline): SGDLS, YYNGEE. The V end lost 0 bases, the J end lost 2 bases, and 9 bases lay between the germline ends. Libraries were prepared by immunoSEQ multiplex PCR; TCRdb keeps only in-frame clonotypes and omits some of them. The data hold some 500,000 clones, with about 74% observed a single time. Sequencing used PBMCs. V usage is TRBV9 and J usage is TRBJ1-3; D ambiguous. This clonotype originated in a middle-aged woman in good health. Some clones in this sample may be carry-over from other donors' samples. CDR3 residues: CASSVGTLAGNTIYF. DNA for the CDR3: TGTGCCAGCAGCGTAGGGACGCTAGCTGGAAACACCATATATTTT.